This TCR beta chain was captured by sequencing in a study of shared clonotypes between healthy human individuals. All donors were healthy HIV-negative adults lacking recent acute infections or vaccinations. The V segment lost 4 bases and the J segment 8 bases; nucleotides outside the gene matches: 8. This CDR3 has 15 residues. CDR1 MNHNY and CDR2 SVGAGI come from the germline V gene (reference sequence). The sorted-subset replicate PCRs were given around 200 ng DNA, which is roughly 30,000 T cell genomes. Original methodology: There were no quality scores in the junction-only immunoSEQ sequences, so filtering differed. TCRdb keeps only in-frame clones here, not all; method: immunoSEQ multiplex PCR. V and J calls and clone size are copied from that table; D and trimming were computed from the DNA. The data hold around 700,000 clones, with around three quarters observed a single time.

The source of this sequence is a woman aged 25-40 years in good health. Sample: memory CD4+ T cells sorted from blood. Indicated subset: CD45RA-negative fraction. The rearrangement links TRBV6-6 to TRBJ2-1, with 10 bases aligning to TRBD1. The CDR3 coding sequence is TGTGCCAGCAGTTTGAGACAGGGGGCCGGGGATGAGCAGTTCTTC. Translating gives CASSLRQGAGDEQFF.